These 24 T cell receptor beta chains were all obtained from the same sample, sequenced in a study of shared clonotypes between healthy human individuals. The data were produced by immunoSEQ multiplex PCR, yet TCRdb's version contains in-frame clones alone and is incomplete. The sample shows about 2.2 million clones, around 93% of them seen only once. As defined, naive CD8 cells were CD45RO-negative and positively selected for CCR7, with terminally differentiated effector memory CD45RA+ cells excluded. The specimen sequenced was naive CD8+ T cells from PBMCs. The receptors come from a man aged 18 to 29 in good health. Some clones in this sample may be carry-over from other donors' samples.

The chain employs TRBV9 and TRBJ2-1; 10 nucleotides match TRBD2. The CDR3 sequence is 16 residues long. Germline V gene lookup returns CDR1 SGDLS and CDR2 YYNGEE. J was trimmed by 1 base and V by 3 bases; bases with no gene match: 4. CDR3 coding DNA: TGTGCCAGCAGCGCCACTAGCGGGAAGTCCTACAATGAGCAGTTCTTC. Protein: CASSATSGKSYNEQFF.

The chain recombines TRBV7-2 with TRBJ2-2; no clear D. Between the trimmed V and J ends, which lost 1 base and 4 bases, there was a span of 7 bases. Germline V CDR1 and CDR2: SGHTA, FQGNSA. The length of the CDR3 is 14 residues. CDR3 nucleotides: TGTGCCAGCAGCTTAGGTCGAATCACCGGGGAGCTGTTTTTT. Protein: CASSLGRITGELFF.

The rearrangement links TRBV6-5 to TRBJ2-3, with 11 bases lining up with TRBD1. Trimming at V came to 6 bases and at J to 5 bases, leaving 7 bases not matched to a gene. Germline-derived CDR1 and CDR2 are MNHEY and SVGAGI. This CDR3 contains 15 residues. The DNA of the CDR3 is TGTGCCAGCAGCCAGGGACAGGGGGAACAAGATACGCAGTATTTT. This encodes CASSQGQGEQDTQYF.

Details on this clone: In the same sample, other DNA sequences code for this CDR3. The gene calls are TRBV19 and TRBJ2-7; D is undetermined. Germline V lookup: CDR1 LNHDA, CDR2 SQIVND (reference sequence). The germline V and J ends were trimmed by 5 bases and 1 base, with 9 bases remaining between them. This CDR3 spans 13 amino acids. This CDR3 is CASSPPDSYEQYF. CDR3 nucleotides: TGTGCCAGTAGTCCCCCTGATTCCTACGAGCAGTACTTC.

The chain employs TRBV10-3 and TRBJ1-2; a weak D match, TRBD1 (6 bases). The CDR3 is 15 residues long. The germline gives CDR1 ENHRY, CDR2 SYGVKD. The V gene lost 10 bases and the J gene lost 4 bases, with 22 bases spanning the gap. CDR3 in DNA: TGTGCCACCTGGGGACAAATCGAGACCCTCTATGGCTACACCTTC. This encodes CATWGQIETLYGYTF.

This chain links TRBV15 with TRBJ1-5; maybe TRBD1 (5 bases). Germline values: CDR1 LNHNV, CDR2 YYDKDF (reference sequence). The CDR3 length is 17 residues. The V end was cut by 0 bases, the J end by 4 bases, with 16 bases between. DNA of the CDR3: TGTGCCACCAGCAGAGATTGGAGGGGATTAGGTAATCAGCCCCAGCATTTT. Its translation is CATSRDWRGLGNQPQHF.

V and J are TRBV27 and TRBJ1-1, with D unresolved. The CDR3 has 11 amino acids. Germline V gene sequence: CDR1 MNHEY, CDR2 SMNVEV (reference sequence). V was cut by 8 bases and J by 10 bases, with 14 bases left in between. DNA of the CDR3: TGTGCCAGCCTGTCGGGAATTGCAGCTTTCTTT. It codes for CASLSGIAAFF.

The V gene is TRBV4-2, the J gene TRBJ2-1, with 9 nucleotides matching TRBD2. This CDR3 has 16 residues. V lost 0 bases and J lost 4; bases outside the gene matches: 4. Germline CDR1 reads LGHNA; CDR2 reads YNFKEQ. The CDR3 spells CASSQESAGGYNEQFF. The CDR3 nucleotides are TGTGCCAGCAGCCAAGAATCGGCGGGAGGGTACAATGAGCAGTTCTTC.

The rearrangement links TRBV10-2 to TRBJ2-5; no definite D call. Germline V gene data show CDR1 as WSHSY and CDR2 as SAAADI. CDR3 size: 14 residues. The V end lost 6 bases, the J end lost 5 bases, and 16 bases lay between the germline ends. The CDR3 reads CASRDRLFGETQYF. The CDR3 nucleotides read TGCGCCAGCAGAGACCGGCTTTTCGGGGAGACCCAGTACTTC.

This clone was seen just once. This same CDR3 is encoded by further DNA sequences in the sample. The chain is built from TRBV27 and TRBJ1-5; unclear D gene. This CDR3 has 13 amino acids. The germline CDR1 and CDR2 sequences are MNHEY and SMNVEV (reference sequence). The V gene lost 6 bases and the J gene lost 1 base, with 7 bases spanning the gap. The CDR3 nucleotides read TGTGCCAGCAGCCTACAGAGCAATCAGCCCCAGCATTTT. Translating gives CASSLQSNQPQHF.

This clone was seen only once. The chain combines TRBV21-1 with TRBJ2-5; whether TRBD1, the table's D call, matches the DNA was not checked. TRBV21-1 is classified as a pseudogene. CDR3 length equals 19 residues. The CDR3 nucleotides read TGTGCCAGCAGCAAAATTTGGGGGACAGAAACCTTATTCCAAGAGACCCAGTACTTC. Protein product: CASSKIWGTETLFQETQYF.

The CDR3, as DNA: TGTGCCAGCAGTTACACCGAAACAGGGTTGAACACTGAAGCTTTCTTT. Translating it yields CASSYTETGLNTEAFF. This chain uses TRBV6-6 with TRBJ1-1, with TRBD1 as a possible D gene (6 bases). The CDR3 totals 16 residues. CDR1 and CDR2 from the germline V gene are MNHNY and SVGAGI (reference sequence). Trimming shortened V by 2 bases and J by 0 bases, and 13 bases separated the two germline ends.

CDR3 amino acids: CASSLLSGDTQYF. The CDR3 region has the DNA TGTGCCAGCAGCTTGTTGAGCGGGGATACGCAGTATTTT. The J gene is TRBJ2-3, the V gene TRBV11-2, with a weak D call TRBD2 (6 bases). CDR1 and CDR2 (germline): SGHAT, FQNNGV. The V and J ends lost 3 bases and 6 bases respectively, with 10 bases between them. The CDR3 sequence is 13 residues long.

The chain carries TRBV19 and TRBJ2-2; D not certain. With 7 bases removed from V and 7 bases from J, the gap between germline ends came to 16 bases. Germline-derived CDR1 and CDR2 are LNHDA and SQIVND (reference sequence). CDR3 length equals 14 residues. CDR3 DNA: TGTGCCAGTACACGTTTAGGGTTAGGCGGGGAGCTGTTTTTT. Amino acid sequence: CASTRLGLGGELFF.

The V gene is TRBV2, the J gene TRBJ2-1; D unresolved. Germline lookup yields CDR1 SNHLY and CDR2 FYNNEI. CDR3 length: 16 residues. Trimming cost V 3 bases and J 5 bases, with 17 bases left between them. The CDR3: CASSDGGALPNNEQFF. The CDR3 DNA reads TGTGCCAGCAGTGATGGTGGAGCACTACCAAACAATGAGCAGTTCTTC.

The chain uses TRBV9 and TRBJ1-1, with unresolved D. The germline CDR1 and CDR2 sequences are SGDLS and YYNGEE. The CDR3 loop spans 16 amino acids. The V gene lost 3 bases and the J gene lost 1 base, with 16 bases spanning the gap. The CDR3, as DNA: TGTGCCAGCAGCGAGGGCTTTTATGCAGCGAACACTGAAGCTTTCTTT. This gives the protein CASSEGFYAANTEAFF.

The V and J genes are TRBV11-3 and TRBJ2-2; TRBD1 matches 7 bases. CDR1 and CDR2 from the germline V gene are SGHNT and YENEEA. CDR3 length: 16 residues. The junction had 10 bases not matched to a gene; V was cut back by 5 bases and J by 4 bases. DNA of the CDR3: TGTGCCAGCAGCCCCCGACAGGGATGGCGCACCGGGGAGCTGTTTTTT. Its translation is CASSPRQGWRTGELFF.

CDR3 nucleotides: TGTGCCAGCTTTCGGCTGCTACAAGAGACCCAGTACTTC. It is translated as CASFRLLQETQYF. The gene calls are TRBV7-9 and TRBJ2-5; D not resolved. The germline V gene encodes CDR1 SEHNR and CDR2 FQNEAQ (reference sequence). V was trimmed by 8 bases and J by 2 bases, leaving 12 bases between them. The CDR3 has 13 residues. Full variable domain (outside the CDR3, taken from reference TRBV7-9 and TRBJ2-5): DTGVSQNPRHKITKRGQNVTFRCDPISEHNRLYWYRQTLGQGPEFLTYFQNEAQLEKSRLLSDRFSAERPKGSFSTLEIQRTEQGDSAMYLCASFRLLQETQYFGPGTRLLVL.

The chain employs TRBV15 and TRBJ2-1; 8 bases match TRBD2. The CDR3 contains 15 residues. J gave up 1 base and V 6 bases, and 5 bases lay outside the gene matches. Germline V CDR1 and CDR2: LNHNV, YYDKDF (reference sequence). The CDR3 DNA reads as TGTGCCACCAGGTTCACTAGCGGATCCTACAATGAGCAGTTCTTC. It codes for CATRFTSGSYNEQFF.

The gene calls are TRBV19 and TRBJ2-1, with TRBD2 matching 8 bases. The length of the CDR3 is 16 residues. Trimming at V came to 4 bases and at J to 5 bases, leaving 10 bases not matched to a gene. Germline assignment: CDR1 LNHDA and CDR2 SQIVND (reference sequence). The CDR3 region is CASSNQRERGDNEQFF. CDR3 DNA sequence: TGTGCCAGTAGTAACCAGCGGGAGAGGGGGGACAATGAGCAGTTCTTC.

The rearrangement joins TRBV29-1 to TRBJ2-7; the D gene is possibly TRBD2 (5 bases). Looked up from germline, CDR1 is SQVTM and CDR2 is ANQGSEA. CDR3 length equals 13 residues. Trimming pared 1 base from V and 6 bases from J, leaving 13 bases between. The CDR3 DNA sequence: TGCAGCGTTGAAGTGGACGTAGCGTTCGAGCAGTACTTC. It codes for CSVEVDVAFEQYF.

The V and J genes are TRBV5-1 and TRBJ2-3; D gene unclear. Germline-derived CDR1 and CDR2 are SGHRS and YFSETQ. V dropped 4 bases and J dropped 3 bases, with 9 bases sitting between them. This CDR3 has 13 residues. The CDR3 sequence is CASSPRLTDTQYF. For the CDR3, the DNA is TGCGCCAGCAGCCCTAGACTTACAGATACGCAGTATTTT.

With regard to this clone: This sample includes further DNA sequences coding for the same CDR3. The chain employs TRBV11-3 and TRBJ2-1; D not resolved. This CDR3 comprises 13 residues. Germline V CDR1 and CDR2: SGHNT, YENEEA. V was trimmed by 1 base and J by 6 bases, leaving 7 bases between them. CDR3 DNA sequence: TGTGCCAGCAGCTTAGCTGTGGGCAATGAGCAGTTCTTC. This translates into CASSLAVGNEQFF.

V usage is TRBV6-5 and J usage is TRBJ2-7; the D gene is possibly TRBD1 (5 bases). The CDR3 length is 14 residues. Germline-derived CDR1 and CDR2 are MNHEY and SVGAGI. V was shortened by 2 bases and J by 3 bases, with 11 bases between the two germline ends. The CDR3 is CASSYGQGSYEQYF. CDR3 DNA sequence: TGTGCCAGCAGTTACGGCCAGGGAAGCTACGAGCAGTACTTC.